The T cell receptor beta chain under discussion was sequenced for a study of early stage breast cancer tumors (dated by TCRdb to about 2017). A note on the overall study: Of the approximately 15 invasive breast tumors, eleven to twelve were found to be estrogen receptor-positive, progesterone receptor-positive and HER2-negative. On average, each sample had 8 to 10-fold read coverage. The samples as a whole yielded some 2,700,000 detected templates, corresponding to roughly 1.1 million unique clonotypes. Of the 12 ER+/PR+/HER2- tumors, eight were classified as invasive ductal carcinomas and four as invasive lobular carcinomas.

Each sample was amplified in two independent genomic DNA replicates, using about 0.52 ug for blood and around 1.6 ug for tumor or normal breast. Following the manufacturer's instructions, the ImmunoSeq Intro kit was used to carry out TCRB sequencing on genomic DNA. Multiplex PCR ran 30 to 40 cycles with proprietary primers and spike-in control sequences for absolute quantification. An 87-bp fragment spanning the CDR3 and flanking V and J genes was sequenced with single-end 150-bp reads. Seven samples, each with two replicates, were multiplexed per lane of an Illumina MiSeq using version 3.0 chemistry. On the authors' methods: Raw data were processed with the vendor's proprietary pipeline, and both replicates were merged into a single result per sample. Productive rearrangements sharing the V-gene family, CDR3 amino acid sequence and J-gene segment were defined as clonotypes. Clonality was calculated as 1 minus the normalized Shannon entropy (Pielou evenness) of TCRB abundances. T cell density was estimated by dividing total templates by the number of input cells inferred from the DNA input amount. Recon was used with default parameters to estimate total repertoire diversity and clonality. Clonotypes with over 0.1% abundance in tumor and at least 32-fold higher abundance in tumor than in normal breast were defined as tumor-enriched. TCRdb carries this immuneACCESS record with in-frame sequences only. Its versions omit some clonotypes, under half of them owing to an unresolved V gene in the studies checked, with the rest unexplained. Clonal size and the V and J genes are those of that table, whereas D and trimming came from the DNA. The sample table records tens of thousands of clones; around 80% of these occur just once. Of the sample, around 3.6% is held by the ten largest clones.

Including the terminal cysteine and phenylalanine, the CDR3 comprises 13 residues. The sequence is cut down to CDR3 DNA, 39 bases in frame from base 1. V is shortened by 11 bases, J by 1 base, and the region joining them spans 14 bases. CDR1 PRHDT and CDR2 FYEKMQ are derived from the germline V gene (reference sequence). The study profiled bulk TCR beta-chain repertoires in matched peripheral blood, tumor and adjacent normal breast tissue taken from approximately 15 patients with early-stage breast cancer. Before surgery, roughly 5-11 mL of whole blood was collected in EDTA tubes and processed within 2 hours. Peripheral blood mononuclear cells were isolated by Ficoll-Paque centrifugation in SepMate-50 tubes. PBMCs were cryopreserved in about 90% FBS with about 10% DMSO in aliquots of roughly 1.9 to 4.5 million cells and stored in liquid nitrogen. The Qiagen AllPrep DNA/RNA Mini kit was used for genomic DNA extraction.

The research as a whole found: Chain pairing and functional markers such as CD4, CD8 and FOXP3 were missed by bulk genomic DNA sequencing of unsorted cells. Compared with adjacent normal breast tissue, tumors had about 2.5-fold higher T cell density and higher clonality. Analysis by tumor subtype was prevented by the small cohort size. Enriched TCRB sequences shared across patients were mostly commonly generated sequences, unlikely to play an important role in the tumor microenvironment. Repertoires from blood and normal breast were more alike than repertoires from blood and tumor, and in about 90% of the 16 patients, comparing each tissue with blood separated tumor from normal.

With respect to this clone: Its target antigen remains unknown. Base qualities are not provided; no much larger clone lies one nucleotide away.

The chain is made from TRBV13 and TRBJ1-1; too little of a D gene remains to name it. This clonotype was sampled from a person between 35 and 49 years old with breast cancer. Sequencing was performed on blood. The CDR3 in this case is CASRSTENTEAFF. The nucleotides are TGTGCCTCCCGCTCGACGGAGAACACTGAAGCTTTCTTT. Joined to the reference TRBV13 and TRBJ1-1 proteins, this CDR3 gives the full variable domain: AAGVIQSPRHLIKEKRETATLKCYPIPRHDTVYWYQQGPGQDPQFLISFYEKMQSDKGSIPDRFSAQQFSDYHSELNMSSLELGDSALYFCASRSTENTEAFFGQGTRLTVV.